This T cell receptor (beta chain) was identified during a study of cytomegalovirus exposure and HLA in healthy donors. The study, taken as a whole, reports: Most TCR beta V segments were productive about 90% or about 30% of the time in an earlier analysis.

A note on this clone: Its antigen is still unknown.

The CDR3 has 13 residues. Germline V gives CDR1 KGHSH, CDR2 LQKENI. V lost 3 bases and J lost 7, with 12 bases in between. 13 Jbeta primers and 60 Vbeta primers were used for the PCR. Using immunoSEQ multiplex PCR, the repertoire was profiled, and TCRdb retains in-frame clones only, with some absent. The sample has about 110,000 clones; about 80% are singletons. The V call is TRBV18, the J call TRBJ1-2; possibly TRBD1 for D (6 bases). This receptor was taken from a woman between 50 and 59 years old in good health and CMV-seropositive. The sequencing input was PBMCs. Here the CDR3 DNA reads TGTGCCAGCTCACCCTCGGACAGTCGTGGCTACACCTTC. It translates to CASSPSDSRGYTF. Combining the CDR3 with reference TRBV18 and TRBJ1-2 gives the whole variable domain NAGVMQNPRHLVRRRGQEARLRCSPMKGHSHVYWYRQLPEEGLKFMVYLQKENIIDESGMPKERFSAEFPKEGPSILRIQQVVRGDSAAYFCASSPSDSRGYTFGSGTRLTVV.